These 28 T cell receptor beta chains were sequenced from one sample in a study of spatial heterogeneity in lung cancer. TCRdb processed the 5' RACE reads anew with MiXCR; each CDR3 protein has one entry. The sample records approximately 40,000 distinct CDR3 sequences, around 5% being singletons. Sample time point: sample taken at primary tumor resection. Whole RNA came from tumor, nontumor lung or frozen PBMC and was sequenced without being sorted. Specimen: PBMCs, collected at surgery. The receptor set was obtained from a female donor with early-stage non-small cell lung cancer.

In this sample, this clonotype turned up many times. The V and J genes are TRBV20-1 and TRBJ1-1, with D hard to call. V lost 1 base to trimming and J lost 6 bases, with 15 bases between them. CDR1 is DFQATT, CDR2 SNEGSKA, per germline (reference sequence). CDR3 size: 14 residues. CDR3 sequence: CSARVRVPWAEAFF. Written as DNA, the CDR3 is TGCAGTGCTAGAGTAAGGGTACCCTGGGCTGAAGCTTTCTTT.

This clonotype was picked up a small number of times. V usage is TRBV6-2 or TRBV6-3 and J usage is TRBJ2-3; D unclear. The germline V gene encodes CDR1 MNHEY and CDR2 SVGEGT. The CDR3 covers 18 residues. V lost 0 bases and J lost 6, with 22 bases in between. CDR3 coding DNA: TGTGCCAGCAGTTACTCGGAAGGACGGCCCCGAACTGGGGATACGCAGTATTTT. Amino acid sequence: CASSYSEGRPRTGDTQYF.

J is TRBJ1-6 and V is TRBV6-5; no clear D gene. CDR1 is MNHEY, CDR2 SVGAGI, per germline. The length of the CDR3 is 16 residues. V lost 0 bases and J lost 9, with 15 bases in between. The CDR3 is CASSYSVWGGSSPLHF. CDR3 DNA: TGTGCCAGCAGTTACTCTGTGTGGGGAGGAAGTTCACCCCTCCACTTT.

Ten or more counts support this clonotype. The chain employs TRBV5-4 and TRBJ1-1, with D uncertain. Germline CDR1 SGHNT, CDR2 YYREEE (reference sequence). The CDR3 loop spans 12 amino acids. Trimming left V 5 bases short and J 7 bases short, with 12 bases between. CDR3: CASSRRLNEAFF. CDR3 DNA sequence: TGTGCCAGCAGTCGAAGGTTGAATGAAGCTTTCTTT. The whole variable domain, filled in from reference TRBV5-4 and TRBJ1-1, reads ETGVTQSPTHLIKTRGQQVTLRCSSQSGHNTVSWYQQALGQGPQFIFQYYREEENGRGNFPPRFSGLQFPNYSSELNVNALELDDSALYLCASSRRLNEAFFGQGTRLTVV.

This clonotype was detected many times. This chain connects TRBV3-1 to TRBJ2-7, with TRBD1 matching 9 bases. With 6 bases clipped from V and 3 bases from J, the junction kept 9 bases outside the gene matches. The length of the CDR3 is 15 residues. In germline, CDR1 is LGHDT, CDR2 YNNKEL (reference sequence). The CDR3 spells CASSQTGGRRYEQYF. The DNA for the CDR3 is TGTGCCAGCAGTCAAACAGGGGGCCGGCGCTACGAGCAGTACTTC.

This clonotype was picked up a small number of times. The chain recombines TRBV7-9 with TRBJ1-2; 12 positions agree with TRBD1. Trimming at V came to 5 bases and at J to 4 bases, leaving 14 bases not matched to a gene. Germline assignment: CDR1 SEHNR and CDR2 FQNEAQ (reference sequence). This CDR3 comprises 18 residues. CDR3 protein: CASSPGTGGSVNRYGYTF. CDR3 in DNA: TGTGCCAGCAGCCCGGGGACAGGGGGCTCCGTAAACCGCTATGGCTACACCTTC.

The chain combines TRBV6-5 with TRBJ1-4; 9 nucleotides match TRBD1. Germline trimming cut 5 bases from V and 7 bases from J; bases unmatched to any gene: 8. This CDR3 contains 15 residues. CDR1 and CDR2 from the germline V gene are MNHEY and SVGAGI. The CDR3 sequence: CASSTRTGVSEKLFF. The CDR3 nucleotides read TGTGCCAGCAGTACCCGGACAGGGGTCTCTGAAAAACTGTTTTTT.

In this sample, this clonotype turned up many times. The CDR3 spells CASSATLGEQYF. The CDR3 DNA reads as TGTGCCAGCAGCGCGACCCTGGGCGAGCAGTACTTC. The rearrangement uses TRBV9 and TRBJ2-7; D remains unclear. The CDR3 covers 12 residues. The V and J ends lost 3 bases and 6 bases respectively, with 10 bases between them. The germline gives CDR1 SGDLS, CDR2 YYNGEE.

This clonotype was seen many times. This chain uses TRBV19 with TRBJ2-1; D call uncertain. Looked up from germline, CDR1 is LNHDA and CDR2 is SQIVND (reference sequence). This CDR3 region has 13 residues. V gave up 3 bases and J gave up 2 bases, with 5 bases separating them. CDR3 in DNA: TGTGCCAGTAGTATTAGCACCTACAATGAGCAGTTCTTC. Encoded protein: CASSISTYNEQFF.

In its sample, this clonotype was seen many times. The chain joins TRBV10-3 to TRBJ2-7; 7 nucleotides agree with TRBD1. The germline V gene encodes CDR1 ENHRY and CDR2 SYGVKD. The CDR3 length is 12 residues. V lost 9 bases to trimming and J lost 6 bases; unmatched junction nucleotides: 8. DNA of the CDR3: TGTGCCATTTCAGGGGGTCCGCGCGAGCAGTACTTC. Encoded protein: CAISGGPREQYF.

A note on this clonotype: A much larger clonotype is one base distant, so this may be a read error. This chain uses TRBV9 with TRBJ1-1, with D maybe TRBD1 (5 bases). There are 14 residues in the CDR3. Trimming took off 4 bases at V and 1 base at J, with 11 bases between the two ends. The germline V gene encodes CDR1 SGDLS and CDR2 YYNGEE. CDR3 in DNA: TGTGCCAGCAGCCAGAGGCAGGGGAACACTGAAGCTTTCTTT. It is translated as CASSQRQGNTEAFF.

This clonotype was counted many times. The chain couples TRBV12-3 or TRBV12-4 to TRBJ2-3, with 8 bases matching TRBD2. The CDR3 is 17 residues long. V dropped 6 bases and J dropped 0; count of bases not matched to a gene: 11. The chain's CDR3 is CASRGPTSVSSTDTQYF. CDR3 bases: TGTGCCAGCAGGGGACCGACTAGCGTATCTAGCACAGATACGCAGTATTTT.

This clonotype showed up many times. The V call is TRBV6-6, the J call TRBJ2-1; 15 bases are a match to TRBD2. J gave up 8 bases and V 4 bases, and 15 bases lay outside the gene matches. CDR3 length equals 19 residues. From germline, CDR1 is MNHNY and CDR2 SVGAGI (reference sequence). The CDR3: CASSSSEGGLAGGPDEQFF. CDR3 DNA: TGTGCCAGCAGTTCATCCGAGGGTGGACTAGCGGGGGGGCCGGATGAGCAGTTCTTC.

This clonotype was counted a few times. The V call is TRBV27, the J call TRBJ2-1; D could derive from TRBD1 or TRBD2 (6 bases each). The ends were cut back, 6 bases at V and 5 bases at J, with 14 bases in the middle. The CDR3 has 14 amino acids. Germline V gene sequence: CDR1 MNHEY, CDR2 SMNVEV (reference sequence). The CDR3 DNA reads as TGTGCCAGCAGGGGGGCGGGGCCAGACAATGAGCAGTTCTTC. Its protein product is CASRGAGPDNEQFF.

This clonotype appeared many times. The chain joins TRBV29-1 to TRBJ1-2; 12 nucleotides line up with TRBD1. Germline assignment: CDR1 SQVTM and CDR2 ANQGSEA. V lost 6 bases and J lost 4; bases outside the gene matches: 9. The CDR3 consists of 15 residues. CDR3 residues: CSVSGTGGESYGYTF. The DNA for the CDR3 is TGCAGCGTGTCCGGGACAGGGGGCGAAAGCTATGGCTACACCTTC.

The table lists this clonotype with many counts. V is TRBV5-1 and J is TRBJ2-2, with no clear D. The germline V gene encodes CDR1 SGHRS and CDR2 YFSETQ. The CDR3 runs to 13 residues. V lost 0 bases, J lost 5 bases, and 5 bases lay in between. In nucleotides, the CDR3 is TGCGCCAGCAGCTTGGCTCCTACCGGGGAGCTGTTTTTT. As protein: CASSLAPTGELFF.

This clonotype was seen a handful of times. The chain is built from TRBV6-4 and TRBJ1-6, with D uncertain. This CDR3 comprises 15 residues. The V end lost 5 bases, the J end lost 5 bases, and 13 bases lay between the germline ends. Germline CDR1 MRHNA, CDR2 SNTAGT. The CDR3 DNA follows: TGTGCCAGCAGTCTAGACCGGGGAGATAATTCACCCCTCCACTTT. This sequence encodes CASSLDRGDNSPLHF.

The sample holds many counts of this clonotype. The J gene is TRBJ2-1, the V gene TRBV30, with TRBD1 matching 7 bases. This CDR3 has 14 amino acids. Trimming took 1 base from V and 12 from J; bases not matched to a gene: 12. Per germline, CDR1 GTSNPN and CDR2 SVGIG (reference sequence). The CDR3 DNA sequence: TGTGCCTGGAGTGAGGGACAGTTTACTCAGGGGCAGTTCTTC. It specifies CAWSEGQFTQGQFF.

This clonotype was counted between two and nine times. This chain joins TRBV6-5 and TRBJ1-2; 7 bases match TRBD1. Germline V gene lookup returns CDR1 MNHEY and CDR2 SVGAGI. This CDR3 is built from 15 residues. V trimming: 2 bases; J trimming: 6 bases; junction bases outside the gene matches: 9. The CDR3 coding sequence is TGTGCCAGCAGTTACCGGGACAGACTACCTAATGGCTACACCTTC. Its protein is CASSYRDRLPNGYTF.

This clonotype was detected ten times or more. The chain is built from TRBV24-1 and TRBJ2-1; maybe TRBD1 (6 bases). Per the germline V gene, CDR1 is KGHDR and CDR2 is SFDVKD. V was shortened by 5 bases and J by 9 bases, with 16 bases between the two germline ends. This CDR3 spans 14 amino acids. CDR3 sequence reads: CATSVTGIRGEQFF. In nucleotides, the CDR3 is TGTGCCACCAGTGTCACAGGGATCCGGGGTGAGCAGTTCTTC.

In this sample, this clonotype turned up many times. CDR3 protein: CASSPFIHEQFF. The CDR3 DNA reads TGTGCCAGCAGCCCTTTTATCCATGAGCAGTTCTTC. The chain carries TRBV12-3 or TRBV12-4 and TRBJ2-1; D unresolved. The CDR3 is 12 residues long. Trimming stripped 6 bases from V and 8 bases from J, with 11 bases between.

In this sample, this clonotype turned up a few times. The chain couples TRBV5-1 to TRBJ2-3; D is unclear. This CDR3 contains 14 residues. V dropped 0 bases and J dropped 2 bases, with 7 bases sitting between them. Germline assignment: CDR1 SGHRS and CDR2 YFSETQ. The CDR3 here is CASSLVSNTDTQYF. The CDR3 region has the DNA TGCGCCAGCAGCTTGGTCAGTAACACAGATACGCAGTATTTT.

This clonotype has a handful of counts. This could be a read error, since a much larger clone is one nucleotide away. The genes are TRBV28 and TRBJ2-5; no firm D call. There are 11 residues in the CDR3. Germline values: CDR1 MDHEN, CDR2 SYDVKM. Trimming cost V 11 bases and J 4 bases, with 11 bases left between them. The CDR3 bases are TGTGCCGGCAAGAGCGTAGAGACCCAGTACTTC. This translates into CAGKSVETQYF.

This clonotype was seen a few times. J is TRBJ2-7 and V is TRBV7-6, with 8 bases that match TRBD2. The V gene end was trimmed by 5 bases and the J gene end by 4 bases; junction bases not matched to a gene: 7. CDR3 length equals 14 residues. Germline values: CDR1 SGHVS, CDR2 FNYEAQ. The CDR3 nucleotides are TGTGCCAGCAGCCGTAGCGGGGTGCTATACGAGCAGTACTTC. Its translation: CASSRSGVLYEQYF.

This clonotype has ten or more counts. The CDR3 DNA is TGTGCCAGCAGCAGCAGAGGGAGGTCGAGAAACACCATATATTTT. It codes for CASSSRGRSRNTIYF. This sequence joins TRBV28 and TRBJ1-3; no clear D. The CDR3 has 15 residues. The germline CDR1 and CDR2 sequences are MDHEN and SYDVKM. V shed 6 bases and J shed 5 bases, with 17 bases lying between them. Looking up the rest from reference TRBV28 and TRBJ1-3 gives the full variable domain: DVKVTQSSRYLVKRTGEKVFLECVQDMDHENMFWYRQDPGLGLRLIYFSYDVKMKEKGDIPEGYSVSREKKERFSLILESASTNQTSMYLCASSSRGRSRNTIYFGEGSWLTVV.

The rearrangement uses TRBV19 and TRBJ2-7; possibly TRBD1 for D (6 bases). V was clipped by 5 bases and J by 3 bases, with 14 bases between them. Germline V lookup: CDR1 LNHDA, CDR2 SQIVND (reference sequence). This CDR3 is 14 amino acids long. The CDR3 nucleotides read TGTGCCAGTAGTGGGGGACATGGGGTCTACGAGCAGTACTTC. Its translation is CASSGGHGVYEQYF.

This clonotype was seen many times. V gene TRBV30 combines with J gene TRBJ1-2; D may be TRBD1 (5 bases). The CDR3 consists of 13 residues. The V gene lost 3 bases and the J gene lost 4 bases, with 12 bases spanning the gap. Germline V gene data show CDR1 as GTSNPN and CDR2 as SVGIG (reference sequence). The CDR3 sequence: CAWRTAFGYGYTF. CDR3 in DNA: TGTGCCTGGAGGACAGCCTTTGGCTATGGCTACACCTTC.

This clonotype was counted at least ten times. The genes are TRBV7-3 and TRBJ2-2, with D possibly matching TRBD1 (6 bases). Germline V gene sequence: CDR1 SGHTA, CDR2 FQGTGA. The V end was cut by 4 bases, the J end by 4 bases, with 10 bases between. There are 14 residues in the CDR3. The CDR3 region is CASSSGHSTGELFF. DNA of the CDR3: TGTGCCAGCAGCTCGGGACATTCCACCGGGGAGCTGTTTTTT.